This TCR beta chain was recovered during a study of blood T cell repertoires in COVID-19. Study-wide background: There were acute and convalescent COVID-19 samples, and they came from the United States, Italy and Spain. Nucleic acid was either cDNA or gDNA, and it came from T cells, B-cell-depleted T cells, or PBMCs.

Looked up from germline, CDR1 is LNHDA and CDR2 is SQIVND (reference sequence). The CDR3 is made up of 14 amino acids. V was trimmed by 4 bases and J by 3 bases, leaving 9 bases between them. Only a few counts were recorded for this clone. Authors' methods: Nucleated cell counts were estimated from reference gene primer amplification. The protocol was immunoSEQ multiplex PCR, while the TCRdb copy is restricted to in-frame clones and leaves out a portion. V and J calls and clone size are as listed in that table; D and trimming were resolved from the DNA. Among approximately 350,000 clones listed, around 91% were seen once.

Sequencing input: peripheral blood. The sequence derives from a woman aged 18-29 years who had recovered from COVID-19. The chain is built from TRBV19 and TRBJ2-2, with D tentatively TRBD1 (5 bases). CDR3 sequence reads: CASSKGADTGELFF. CDR3 nucleotide sequence: TGTGCCAGTAGTAAAGGGGCTGACACCGGGGAGCTGTTTTTT.